This note documents a single TCR beta chain sequence. Its antigen is unknown. V gave up 7 bases and J gave up 7 bases, with 14 bases separating them. The CDR3 sequence is 12 residues long. Germline V gene data show CDR1 as SGHAT and CDR2 as FQNNGV. The protocol was immunoSEQ multiplex PCR, while the TCRdb copy is restricted to in-frame clones and leaves out a portion. This table holds 15,000 to 25,000 clones, about 88% found once. Sampling of blood occurred at baseline, cycle 4 day 1, and cycle 7 day 1. This sample was taken from a study of OX40 agonist ivuxolimab in advanced cancers. Notes on the study in general: At 0.1 to 3.0 mg/kg, CD4+ and CD8+ blood T cells expanded clonally by week 6. Averaged across samples, CD8+ T cells carried more expanded clones than CD4+ did.

V is TRBV11-2 and J is TRBJ2-7; tentative D call: TRBD2 (6 bases). The receptor's source is an adult with an advanced solid tumor such as melanoma, head and neck, liver or kidney cancer. Sequences were derived from CD4+ or CD8+ T cells sorted from blood, sampled in a trial of the OX40 agonist ivuxolimab. The CDR3 is CASIHMGGEQYF. CDR3 DNA: TGTGCCAGCATCCACATGGGGGGTGAGCAGTACTTC.